This TCR beta chain stems from a study of cytomegalovirus exposure and HLA in healthy donors. Profiled with immunoSEQ multiplex PCR; TCRdb holds only in-frame clones, not every one. Of some 70,000 clones in the sample, approximately 97% were seen once. The CDR3 consists of 15 residues. Germline CDR1 reads SGHRS; CDR2 reads YFSETQ. Trimming pared 4 bases from V and 4 bases from J, leaving 17 bases between. The chain carries TRBV5-1 and TRBJ1-1; unclear D gene. The sequencing input was PBMCs. This clonotype originated in a man in his late teens or twenties in good health and CMV-seronegative. The chain's CDR3 is CASSPDSDSGTEAFF. Here the CDR3 DNA reads TGCGCCAGCAGCCCAGATAGCGACTCTGGCACTGAAGCTTTCTTT.